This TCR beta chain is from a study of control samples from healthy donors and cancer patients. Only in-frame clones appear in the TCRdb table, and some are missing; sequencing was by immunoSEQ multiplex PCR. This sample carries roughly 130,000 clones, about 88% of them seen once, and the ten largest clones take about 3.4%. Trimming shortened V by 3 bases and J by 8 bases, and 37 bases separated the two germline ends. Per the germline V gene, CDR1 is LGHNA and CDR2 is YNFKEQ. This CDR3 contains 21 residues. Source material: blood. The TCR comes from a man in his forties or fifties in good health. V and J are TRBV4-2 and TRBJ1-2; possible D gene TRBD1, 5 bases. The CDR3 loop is CASSHTRPGGDGATTSYGYTF. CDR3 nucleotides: TGTGCCAGCAGCCACACCCGCCCCGGGGGGGACGGGGCTACCACTTCGTACGGCTACACCTTC.